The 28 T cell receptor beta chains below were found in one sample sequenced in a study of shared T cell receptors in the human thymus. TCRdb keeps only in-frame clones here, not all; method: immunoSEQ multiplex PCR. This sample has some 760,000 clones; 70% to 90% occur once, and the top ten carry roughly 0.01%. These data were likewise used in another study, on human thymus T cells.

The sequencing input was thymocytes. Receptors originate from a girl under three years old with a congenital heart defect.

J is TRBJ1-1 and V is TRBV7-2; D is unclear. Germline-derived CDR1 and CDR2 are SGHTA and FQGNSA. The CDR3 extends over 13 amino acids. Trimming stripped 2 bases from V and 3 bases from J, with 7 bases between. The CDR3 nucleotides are TGTGCCAGCAGCTTATATCGGGACACTGAAGCTTTCTTT. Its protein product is CASSLYRDTEAFF.

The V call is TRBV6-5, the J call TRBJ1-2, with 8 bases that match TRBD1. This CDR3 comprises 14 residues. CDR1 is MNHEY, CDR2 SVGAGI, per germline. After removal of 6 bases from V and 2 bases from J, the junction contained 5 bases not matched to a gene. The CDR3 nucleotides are TGTGCCAGCAGCGAACAGGGGGTGAACTATGGCTACACCTTC. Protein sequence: CASSEQGVNYGYTF.

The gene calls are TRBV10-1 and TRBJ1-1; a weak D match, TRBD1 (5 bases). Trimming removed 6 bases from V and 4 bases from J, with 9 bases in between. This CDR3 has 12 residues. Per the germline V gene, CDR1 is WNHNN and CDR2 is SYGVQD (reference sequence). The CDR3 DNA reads TGCGCCAGCAGCCAGGGATTCACTGAAGCTTTCTTT. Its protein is CASSQGFTEAFF.

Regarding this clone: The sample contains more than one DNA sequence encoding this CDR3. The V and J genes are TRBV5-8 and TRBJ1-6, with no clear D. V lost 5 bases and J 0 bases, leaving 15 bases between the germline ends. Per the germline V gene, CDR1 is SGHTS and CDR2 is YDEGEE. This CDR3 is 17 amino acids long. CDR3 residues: CASSQSGWTSYNSPLHF. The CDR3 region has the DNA TGTGCCAGCAGTCAAAGCGGATGGACCTCCTATAATTCACCCCTCCACTTT.

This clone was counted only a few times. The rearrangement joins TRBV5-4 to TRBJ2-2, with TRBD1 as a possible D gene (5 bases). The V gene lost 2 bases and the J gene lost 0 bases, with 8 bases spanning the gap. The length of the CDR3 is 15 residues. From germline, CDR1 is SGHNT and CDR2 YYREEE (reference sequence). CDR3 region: CASSFDRTNTGELFF. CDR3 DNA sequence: TGTGCCAGCAGCTTTGACAGAACGAACACCGGGGAGCTGTTTTTT.

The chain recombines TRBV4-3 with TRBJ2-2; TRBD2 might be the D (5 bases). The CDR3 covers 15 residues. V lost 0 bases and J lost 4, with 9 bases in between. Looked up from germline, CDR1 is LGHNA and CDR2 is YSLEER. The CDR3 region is CASSQDREGTGELFF. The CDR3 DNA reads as TGCGCCAGCAGCCAAGATCGAGAGGGCACCGGGGAGCTGTTTTTT.

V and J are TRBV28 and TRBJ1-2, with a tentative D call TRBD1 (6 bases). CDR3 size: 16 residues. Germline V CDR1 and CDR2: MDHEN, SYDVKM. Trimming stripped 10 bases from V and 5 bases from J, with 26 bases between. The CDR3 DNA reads TGTGCCACCACCCTGCACAGGGTGTGGCCCAATTATGGCTACACCTTC. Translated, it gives CATTLHRVWPNYGYTF.

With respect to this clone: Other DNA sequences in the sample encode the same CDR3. The CDR3 sequence: CASSDRGSYNSPLHF. The CDR3 nucleotides are TGTGCCAGCAGCGACAGGGGCTCCTATAATTCACCCCTCCACTTT. The V gene is TRBV6-5, the J gene TRBJ1-6; TRBD1 matches at 8 bases. Germline V CDR1 and CDR2: MNHEY, SVGAGI. V lost 6 bases, J lost 0 bases, and 1 base stayed unmatched. The CDR3 is 15 amino acids.

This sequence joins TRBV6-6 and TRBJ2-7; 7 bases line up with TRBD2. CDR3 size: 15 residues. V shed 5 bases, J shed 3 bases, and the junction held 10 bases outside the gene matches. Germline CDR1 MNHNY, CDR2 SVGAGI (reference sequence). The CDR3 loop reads CASSPPGTKHYEQYF. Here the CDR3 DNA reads TGTGCCAGCAGTCCCCCCGGGACTAAACACTACGAGCAGTACTTC.

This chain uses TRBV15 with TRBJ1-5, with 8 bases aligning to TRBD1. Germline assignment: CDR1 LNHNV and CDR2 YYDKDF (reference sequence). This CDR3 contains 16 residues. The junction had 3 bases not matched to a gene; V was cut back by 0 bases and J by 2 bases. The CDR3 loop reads CATSRDDRGRNQPQHF. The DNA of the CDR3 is TGTGCCACCAGCAGAGACGACAGGGGTCGCAATCAGCCCCAGCATTTT.

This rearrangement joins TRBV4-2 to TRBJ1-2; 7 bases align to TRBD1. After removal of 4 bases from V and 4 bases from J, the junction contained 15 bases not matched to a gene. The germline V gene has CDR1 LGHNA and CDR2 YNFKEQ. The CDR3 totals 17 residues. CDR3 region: CASSPSPLEDRTYGYTF. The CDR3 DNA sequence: TGTGCCAGCAGCCCAAGCCCCCTAGAGGACAGGACCTATGGCTACACCTTC.

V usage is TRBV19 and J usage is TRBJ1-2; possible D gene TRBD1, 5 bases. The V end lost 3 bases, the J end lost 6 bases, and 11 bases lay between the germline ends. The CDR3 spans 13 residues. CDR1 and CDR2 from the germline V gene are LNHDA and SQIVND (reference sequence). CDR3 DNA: TGTGCCAGTAGTATCGGGGCGGGACATGGCTACACCTTC. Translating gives CASSIGAGHGYTF.

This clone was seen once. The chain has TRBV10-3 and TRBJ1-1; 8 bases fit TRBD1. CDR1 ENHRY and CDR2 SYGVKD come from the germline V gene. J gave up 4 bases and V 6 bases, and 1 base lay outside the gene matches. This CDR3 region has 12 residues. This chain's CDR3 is CAIRGQATEAFF. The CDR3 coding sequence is TGTGCCATCAGGGGACAGGCCACTGAAGCTTTCTTT.

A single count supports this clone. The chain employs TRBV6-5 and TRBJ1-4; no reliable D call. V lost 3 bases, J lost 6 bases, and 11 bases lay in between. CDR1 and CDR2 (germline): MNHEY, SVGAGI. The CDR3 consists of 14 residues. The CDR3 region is CASSYTVHDEKLFF. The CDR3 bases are TGTGCCAGCAGTTATACGGTGCACGATGAAAAACTGTTTTTT.

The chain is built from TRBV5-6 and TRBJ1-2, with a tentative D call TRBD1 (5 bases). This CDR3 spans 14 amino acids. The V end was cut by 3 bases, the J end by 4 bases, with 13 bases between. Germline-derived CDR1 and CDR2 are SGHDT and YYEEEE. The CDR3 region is CASSSPDRIYGYTF. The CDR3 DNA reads TGTGCCAGCAGCTCGCCAGACAGAATCTATGGCTACACCTTC.

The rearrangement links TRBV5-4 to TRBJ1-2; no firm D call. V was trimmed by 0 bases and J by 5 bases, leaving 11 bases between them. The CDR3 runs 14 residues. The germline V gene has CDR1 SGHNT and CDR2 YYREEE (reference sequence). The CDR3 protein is CASSLDSKWYGYTF. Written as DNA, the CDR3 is TGTGCCAGCAGCTTGGACAGTAAGTGGTATGGCTACACCTTC.

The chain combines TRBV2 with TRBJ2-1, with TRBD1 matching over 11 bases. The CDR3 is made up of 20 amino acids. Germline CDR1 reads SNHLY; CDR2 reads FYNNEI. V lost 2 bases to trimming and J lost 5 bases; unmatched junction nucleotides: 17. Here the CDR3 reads CASSEREGTGGVVENNEQFF. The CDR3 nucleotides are TGTGCCAGCAGTGAAAGGGAGGGGACAGGGGGGGTAGTGGAGAACAATGAGCAGTTCTTC.

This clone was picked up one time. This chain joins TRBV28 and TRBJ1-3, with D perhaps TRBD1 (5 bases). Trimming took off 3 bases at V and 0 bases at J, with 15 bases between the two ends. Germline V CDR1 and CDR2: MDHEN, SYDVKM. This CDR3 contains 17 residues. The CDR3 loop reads CASSLAPLDTSGNTIYF. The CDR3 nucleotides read TGTGCCAGCAGTTTGGCCCCTCTGGACACCTCTGGAAACACCATATATTTT.

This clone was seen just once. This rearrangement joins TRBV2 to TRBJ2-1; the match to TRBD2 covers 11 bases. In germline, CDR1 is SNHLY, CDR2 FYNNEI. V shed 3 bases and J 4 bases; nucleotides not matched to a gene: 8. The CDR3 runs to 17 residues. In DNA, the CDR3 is TGTGCCAGCAGTGAGGTACAACTAGCGGGGGTTTACAATGAGCAGTTCTTC. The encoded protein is CASSEVQLAGVYNEQFF.

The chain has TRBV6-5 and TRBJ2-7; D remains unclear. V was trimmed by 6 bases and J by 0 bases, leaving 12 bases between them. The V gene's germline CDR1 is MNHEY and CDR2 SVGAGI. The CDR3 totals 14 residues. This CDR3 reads CASRFDWSSYEQYF. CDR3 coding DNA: TGTGCCAGCAGATTCGACTGGAGCTCCTACGAGCAGTACTTC.

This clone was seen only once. CDR3 loop: CASSIEGGGGHGLGPDTQYF. The CDR3 DNA sequence: TGTGCCAGCAGCATAGAAGGTGGAGGGGGCCATGGATTGGGCCCAGATACGCAGTATTTT. This chain links TRBV9 with TRBJ2-3; D may be TRBD1 (7 bases). V was trimmed by 4 bases and J by 4 bases, leaving 31 bases between them. Germline loops: CDR1 SGDLS, CDR2 YYNGEE. The CDR3 sequence is 20 residues long.

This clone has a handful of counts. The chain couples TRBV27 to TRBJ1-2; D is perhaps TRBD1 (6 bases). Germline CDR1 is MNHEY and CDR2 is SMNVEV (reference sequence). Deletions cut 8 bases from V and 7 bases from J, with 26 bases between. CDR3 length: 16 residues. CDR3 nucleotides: TGTGCCAGCGGCGATCCATGGGGGGGGCCAGAAGGTGGCTACACCTTC. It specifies CASGDPWGGPEGGYTF.

DNA for the CDR3: TGTGCCAGCAGCCCTCAGACTAGCGGGGGTCCTCGGACCCAGTACTTC. Translating gives CASSPQTSGGPRTQYF. The gene calls are TRBV7-2 and TRBJ2-5; the match to TRBD2 covers 12 bases. The length of the CDR3 is 16 residues. CDR1 is SGHTA and CDR2 is FQGNSA in the germline V gene. V lost 5 bases to trimming and J lost 7 bases; unmatched junction nucleotides: 11. Filled out from reference TRBV7-2 and TRBJ2-5, the complete variable domain reads GAGVSQSPSNKVTEKGKDVELRCDPISGHTALYWYRQSLGQGLEFLIYFQGNSAPDKSGLPSDRFSAERTGGSVSTLTIQRTQQEDSAVYLCASSPQTSGGPRTQYFGPGTRLLVL.

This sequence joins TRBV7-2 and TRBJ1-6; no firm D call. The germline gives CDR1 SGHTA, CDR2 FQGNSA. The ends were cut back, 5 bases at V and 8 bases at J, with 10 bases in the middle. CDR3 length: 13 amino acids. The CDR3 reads CASSVGEDSPLHF. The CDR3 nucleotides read TGTGCCAGCAGCGTCGGGGAGGATTCACCCCTCCACTTT.

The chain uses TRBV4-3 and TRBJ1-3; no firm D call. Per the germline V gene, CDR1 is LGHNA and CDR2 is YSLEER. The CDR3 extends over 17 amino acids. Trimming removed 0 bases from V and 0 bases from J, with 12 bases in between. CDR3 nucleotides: TGCGCCAGCAGCCAAGATGGGTGGGCAGACTCTGGAAACACCATATATTTT. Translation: CASSQDGWADSGNTIYF.

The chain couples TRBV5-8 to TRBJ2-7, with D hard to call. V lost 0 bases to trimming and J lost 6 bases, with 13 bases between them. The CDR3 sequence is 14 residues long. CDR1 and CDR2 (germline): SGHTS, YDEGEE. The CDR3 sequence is CASSLVGNTGEQYF. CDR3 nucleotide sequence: TGTGCCAGCAGCTTGGTGGGTAATACGGGCGAGCAGTACTTC.

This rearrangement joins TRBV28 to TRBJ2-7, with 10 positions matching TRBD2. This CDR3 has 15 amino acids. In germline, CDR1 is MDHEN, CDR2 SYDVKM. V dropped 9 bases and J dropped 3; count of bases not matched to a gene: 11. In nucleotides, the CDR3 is TGTGCCAGATTTAGCGGGGGGTTAAGATTCTACGAGCAGTACTTC. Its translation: CARFSGGLRFYEQYF.

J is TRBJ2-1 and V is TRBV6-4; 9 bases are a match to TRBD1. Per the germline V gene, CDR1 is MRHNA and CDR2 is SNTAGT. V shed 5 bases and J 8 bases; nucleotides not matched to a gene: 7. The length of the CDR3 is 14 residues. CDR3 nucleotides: TGTGCCAGCAGTACCGGGACAGGGATAGATGAGCAGTTCTTC. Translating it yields CASSTGTGIDEQFF.